The clone carrying this T cell receptor (beta chain) was seen a handful of times. The record originates from a study of PD-L1 blockade in urothelial cancer. Whole-study context: From 0 to 3 prior chemotherapy regimens had been given to the patients. In tumor samples, T cells numbered a median of about 1,400.

The trim removed 4 bases at V and 4 bases at J, leaving 1 base unmatched. The CDR3 is 13 residues long. CDR1 and CDR2 from the germline V gene are LNHDA and SQIVND (reference sequence). The method was immunoSEQ multiplex PCR; TCRdb's version includes in-frame clones alone and lacks a portion of them. Counted here are roughly 2,500 clones, 30% to 40% occurring once; the ten biggest clones make up roughly 6%. The V and J genes are TRBV19 and TRBJ2-3, with 8 bases fitting TRBD2. The TCR originated in a man between 70 and 80 years old with urothelial cancer. The material sequenced was tumor tissue, taken before atezolizumab (anti-PD-L1) treatment. The CDR3 region is CASSNGGADTQYF. In nucleotides, the CDR3 is TGTGCCAGTAGTAACGGGGGGGCAGATACGCAGTATTTT.